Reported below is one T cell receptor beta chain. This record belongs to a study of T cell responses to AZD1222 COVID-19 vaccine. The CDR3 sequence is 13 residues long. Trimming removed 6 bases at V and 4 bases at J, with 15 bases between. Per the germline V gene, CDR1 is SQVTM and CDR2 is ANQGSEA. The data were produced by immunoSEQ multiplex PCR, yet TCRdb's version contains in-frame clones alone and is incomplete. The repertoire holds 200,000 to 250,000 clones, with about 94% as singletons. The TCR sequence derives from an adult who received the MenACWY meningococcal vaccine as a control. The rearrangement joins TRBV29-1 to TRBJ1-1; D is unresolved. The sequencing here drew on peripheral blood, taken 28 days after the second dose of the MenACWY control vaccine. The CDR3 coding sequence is TGCAGCGTGTTGGGCACATGGGGCACTGAAGCTTTCTTT. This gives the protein CSVLGTWGTEAFF.